This T cell receptor beta chain was found in a study of blood T cell repertoires in COVID-19. The CDR3 totals 15 residues. The V and J ends lost 1 base and 7 bases, in that order; junction bases with no gene match: 6. Per the germline V gene, CDR1 is LGHNT and CDR2 is FRNRAP. As originally analysed: Reference gene primer amplification gave nucleated cell count estimates. Assay: immunoSEQ multiplex PCR; the TCRdb copy retains only in-frame clones and omits some. V, J and clone size are those of that table, while D and trimming were read from the DNA. This sample has some 150,000 clones, with 87% found just once.

The receptor was derived from a woman aged 50 to 60 with acute or convalescent COVID-19. The J gene is TRBJ2-1, the V gene TRBV12-5; 8 bases are shared with TRBD2. Sequencing was carried out using peripheral blood. CDR3: CASGLGLASGNEQFF. The CDR3 DNA is TGTGCTAGTGGTTTGGGGTTGGCTAGCGGGAATGAGCAGTTCTTC.